Given below is one T cell receptor beta chain in context. Its antigen is still unknown. Base quality data are lacking; no much larger clone is found one base away. Libraries were built with the immunoSEQ multiplex PCR assay. A mixture of 60 forward primers for TCR Vbeta segments and 13 reverse primers for TCR Jbeta segments was used in the multiplex PCR. The CDR3 region of rearranged TCR beta genes was amplified from genomic DNA by a multiplex PCR assay. The amplified TCR beta libraries were sequenced on the Illumina HiSeq System as 87-base-pair reads. Regarding the original processing steps: A later analysis counted approximately 76 million unique TCR beta chains across the 670 or so repertoires, and 9 million to 14 million of these chains were shared by at least two donors. Raw reads were error-corrected and collapsed into unique sequences by a nearest-neighbor algorithm in which closely related sequences were merged to remove PCR and sequencing errors. CDR3 sequences were aligned to IMGT reference sequences to assign V, D and J gene segments. For a sequence to be retained, a match of at least six nucleotides was required to both a V gene segment and a J gene segment. Rearrangements were classified as productive when the CDR3 lacked stop codons and remained in frame with V and J, and all other rearrangements were classified as non-productive. CDR3 was defined by IMGT convention, running from the second conserved V-encoded cysteine to the conserved J-encoded phenylalanine. In an earlier analysis of just under 600 of the donors, sequences lacking an unambiguous match to a single V gene segment were excluded. An earlier analysis of 550 to 650 of the donors classified V segments as functional when productive rearrangements were above 56.7% and as segregating when the standard deviation between donors was above 5%. To diagnose cytomegalovirus status from the catalog of TCR beta chain sequences, a statistical classification framework was built. In a later analysis, V and J genes were assigned by comparing TCR nucleotide sequences against IMGT/GENE-DB human TR gene sequences. In a later analysis, CDR3 sequences and most-parsimonious VDJ recombination scenarios were assigned using the TCRdist pipeline. A later analysis defined each TCR beta chain by its CDR3 amino acid sequence plus V-gene family, and excluded reads lacking a unique V-gene family. To address suspected cross-contamination and a sequencing artifact, a later analysis removed around 600 highly shared, low-generation-probability nucleotide sequences. For each public chain, a later analysis derived a clonal expansion index from normalized ranks of inferred template counts within each repertoire. In a later analysis, generation probabilities were computed using a VDJ recombination model fitted to out-of-frame rearrangements, and the results were checked against IGoR. In a later analysis, hypergeometric tests were used to score TCR-TCR, TCR-HLA and TCR-CMV co-occurrence, with a repertoire-size bias correction applied to TCR pairs. To estimate false discovery rates, a later analysis permuted the HLA or CMV assignments 20 times. A later analysis grouped co-occurring TCRs with DBSCAN, adding TCRdist sequence similarity when clustering within HLA-allele-positive subsets. Repertoires with fewer than 30,000 or more than 120,000 public chains, plus five repertoires with anomalous nucleotide sharing, were excluded from co-occurrence clustering. Entries here come from immuneACCESS through TCRdb and include only in-frame sequences with V and J called. Some clones fail to appear in such tables; in the studies checked, an unresolved V gene covers under half of the shortfall, and the cause of the remainder is unknown. V and J calls and clone size are copied from that table; D and trimming were computed from the DNA. In this sample the table shows 150,000 or so clones, just under 75% of which occur a single time. The ten biggest clones cover 1.5% to 2% of the sample.

CDR1 and CDR2 (MNHEY, SVGAGI) derive from the germline V gene. V is cut by 5 bases and J by 6 bases, and the space between the germline ends is 14 bases. The CDR3 starts with the cysteine, ends with the phenylalanine, and has 13 residues. Only the CDR3 portion is preserved as DNA: 39 bases, with reading frame beginning at the first base. The cohort was made up of roughly 670 healthy bone marrow donors. At the time of sampling, all cohort members were nominally healthy, though unrecorded immune exposures were likely present. The donor was CMV seronegative and was included in the group of over 300 seronegative cohort members. A peripheral blood sample was collected from each donor, and TCR beta sequencing was performed on peripheral blood mononuclear cells. Genomic DNA was extracted from the blood cell samples with the Qiagen DNeasy Blood Extraction Kit. This record belongs to a study of cytomegalovirus exposure and HLA in healthy donors (dated by TCRdb to about 2017). In the study overall: An earlier analysis of approximately 600 of the donors reported 250 to 300 Gb of sequence data and around 110 million unique TCR beta sequences from about 179 million T cells. Along with the roughly 710-subject first cohort, a separate validation cohort of about 110 different subjects was used. In a later analysis, previously published TCR beta repertoires from more than 500 donors were re-analyzed and high-resolution HLA genotyping was added so that TCR occurrence patterns could be studied. The T cell repertoires of several hundred subjects were profiled by immunosequencing and related to cytomegalovirus serostatus. An early release that covered about 600 HLA-typed donors contained about 300 gigabases of sequencing data and tens of millions of unique TCR sequences. Every discovery cohort repertoire had been produced on one sequencing platform. The study was designed to test whether signatures of past pathogen exposure could be identified by cataloging public T cell receptors. Of the approximately 400 genotyped donors, 70% to 90% were placed in the genetic ancestry cluster associated with self-reported Caucasian donors. Among a few hundred genotyped donors of the cohort, an average of approximately 230,000 unique TCR beta nucleotide sequences were sequenced per donor, roughly 18% of them non-productive. Donor age, sex, ethnicity and CMV serostatus were compiled together with the repertoire data. A later genetic analysis took genome-wide SNP genotypes for about 65% of the roughly 670 donors and used that subset as a discovery cohort. Typing coverage differed by locus: A, B, C, DRB1 and DQB1 were typed in roughly 629-630 donors, DQA1 in about 500, DPA1 in some 570, and DPB1 in about 450. Class I and class II HLA loci were covered by the typing at four-digit resolution. High-throughput TCR immunosequencing, statistical association of individual TCRs with disease status, and machine learning were combined to predict cytomegalovirus infection status. In the later analysis, no new phenotypic data were used to find candidate immune exposures; instead, reliance was placed on TCR beta sequences and their occurrence across donors. An earlier analysis of 450 to 750 of the donors used high-throughput TCR beta sequencing to judge whether each TCR beta V gene segment behaved as functional or pseudogenic. Because of strong linkage in the cohort, a handful of DR-DQ haplotypes were treated as single units for association and clustering.

General findings and caveats noted by the study authors: Cytomegalovirus status was reported to be diagnosed by the classifier with high specificity and sensitivity in both the original and validation cohorts. For the cohort, immune exposure information was limited to CMV serostatus. Because HLA typing was unavailable for some donors at each locus, only the typed subset was used in association tests. A later genetic analysis reported fewer N-insertions in productive TCRs among donors in an Asian-associated ancestry cluster than the approximately 670-donor mean. A later analysis found that HLA-associated TCR beta chains were more clonally expanded and had lower generation probabilities than equally common non-associated chains. While some public TCRs were present in many individuals, most TCR sequences turned up only very rarely across donors. In an earlier analysis of 587 of the donors, most TCR beta V segments appeared in productive rearrangements about 90% or about 30% of the time, broadly matching IMGT annotations. In vitro tests confirmed that a few of the cytomegalovirus-associated TCR beta chains recognize cytomegalovirus antigens. A total of roughly 160 TCR beta chains were listed by the study as associated with cytomegalovirus. In a later analysis, some 18,000 TCR beta sequences were associated with specific HLA alleles at a false discovery rate of 0.05. A further reported finding was that TCR beta sequences accurately predicted the HLA-A and HLA-B alleles for most subjects in the first cohort. Several of the top co-occurrence clusters appeared to be linked to parvovirus B19, influenza, CMV and Epstein-Barr virus, according to a later analysis. A later analysis found that most CMV-associated TCR beta chains appeared HLA-restricted, with HLA associations seemingly driven largely by CMV exposure. Assigning TCR associations to individual alleles was difficult when HLA alleles, especially DR and DQ, strongly co-occurred. It was suggested by the authors that the approach could potentially be generalized to other disease states and immunological phenotypes. According to a later analysis, TCR association rates differed among HLA loci, with DRB1 alleles showing the most associated TCRs and HLA-C alleles showing the fewest. The 87-base-pair reads could not distinguish some IMGT-functional V segments, including TRBV6-2 and TRBV6-3, so those segments were excluded. Linkage disequilibrium might explain the correlated functional status among segregating V segments, but an unknown experimental factor could not be excluded. Seventeen rarely observed V segments, including chromosome 9 orphons, were excluded from the earlier analysis of about 500 of the donors because counts were too low. Sequencing depth was assumed to be roughly uniform across donors in the presence/absence analyses, though that assumption may not hold. In a later genetic analysis, a missense DCLRE1C variant was associated with V-gene and J-gene trimming of TCR beta chains, and the association was replicated in an independent cohort. Only TCR beta chains were sequenced in this cohort, and the absence of alpha or paired-chain data limited detectable features. A group of highly shared sequence variants was considered likely to be a technical artifact of the sequencing pipeline.

Sequenced: PBMCs. Recombination joined TRBV6-5 with TRBJ2-7; a weak D assignment points to TRBD1 (6 bases agree). This TCR was recovered from a woman younger than 35 in good health and CMV-seronegative. The CDR3 in this case is CASSLQGTSEQYF. The DNA reads as follows: TGTGCCAGCAGTCTACAGGGTACCAGCGAGCAGTACTTC.